This is a list of T cell receptor beta chains from one sample in a study of blood T cell repertoires in COVID-19. Assay: immunoSEQ multiplex PCR; the TCRdb copy retains only in-frame clones and omits some. This sample has some 90,000 clones, with around 80% found just once. The sequencing input was peripheral blood. The origin of the receptors is a human donor in a cohort sampled during active COVID-19. Both conserved end residues are part of each CDR3. Fields, in order: J gene, clone size, D gene, V gene, CDR3 protein, CDR3 DNA. D genes are given only for firm matches. Clone size is given for some rows only: seen once, a few or many times, or a class if the clone is expanded.

>TRBJ2-1|.|TRBD2|TRBV28
CASSSQGTSDYNEQFF
TGTGCCAGCAGTTCCCAGGGGACTAGCGACTACAATGAGCAGTTCTTC
>TRBJ2-5|.|.|TRBV6-5
CASSTSDTQETQYF
TGTGCCAGCAGTACCTCGGACACCCAAGAGACCCAGTACTTC
>TRBJ2-7|.|.|TRBV18
CASSPGLSYEQYF
TGTGCCAGCTCACCCGGACTGAGCTACGAGCAGTACTTC
>TRBJ1-1|.|.|TRBV19
CASSMRVGEAFF
TGTGCCAGTAGTATGAGGGTAGGTGAAGCTTTCTTT
>TRBJ2-7|once|.|TRBV6-1
CASSEGGSKYEQYF
TGTGCCAGCAGTGAGGGGGGTAGTAAGTACGAGCAGTACTTC
>TRBJ2-1|.|.|TRBV5-5
CASSLLVGNEQFF
TGTGCCAGCAGCCTACTAGTTGGGAATGAGCAGTTCTTC
>TRBJ1-4|.|TRBD1|TRBV27
CASSLSIQGRVKNEKLFF
TGTGCCAGCAGTTTATCAATACAGGGGCGAGTAAAAAATGAAAAACTGTTTTTT
>TRBJ1-1|.|TRBD1|TRBV18
CASSLIQGTEAFF
TGTGCCAGCTCACTAATACAGGGGACTGAAGCTTTCTTT
>TRBJ2-1|.|TRBD2|TRBV7-3
CASSGQSGTSGNEQFF
TGTGCCAGCAGCGGTCAATCCGGGACTAGCGGCAATGAGCAGTTCTTC
>TRBJ2-7|.|TRBD1|TRBV11-2
CASSLGGQGTYEQYF
TGTGCCAGCAGCTTAGGCGGACAGGGCACCTACGAGCAGTACTTC
>TRBJ2-1|.|TRBD1|TRBV10-3
CAISKGQGNYNEQFF
TGTGCCATCAGTAAGGGACAGGGAAATTACAATGAGCAGTTCTTC
>TRBJ2-7|.|.|TRBV11-2
CASSLDIRTEQYF
TGTGCCAGCAGCTTAGATATCAGAACCGAGCAGTACTTC
>TRBJ2-4|.|.|TRBV28
CASSSPGRYIQYF
TGTGCCAGCAGTTCCCCAGGAAGATACATTCAGTACTTC
>TRBJ2-1|.|TRBD2|TRBV29-1
CSVAAGLADNEQFF
TGCAGCGTTGCCGCGGGACTAGCCGACAATGAGCAGTTCTTC
>TRBJ2-7|.|TRBD1|TRBV29-1
CSVVTGTGVHEQYF
TGCAGCGTTGTTACTGGGACAGGGGTCCACGAGCAGTACTTC
>TRBJ2-7|.|TRBD2|TRBV5-1
CASSEGSGASYEQYF
TGCGCCAGCAGCGAGGGGAGCGGGGCTTCCTACGAGCAGTACTTC
>TRBJ2-7|.|TRBD2|TRBV5-6
CASSTLAGGRYEQYF
TGTGCCAGCAGCACCTTAGCGGGAGGTCGTTACGAGCAGTACTTC
>TRBJ2-3|.|TRBD1|TRBV7-9
CASTSPTGGNTQYF
TGTGCCAGCACCAGCCCCACAGGGGGCAATACGCAGTATTTT
>TRBJ1-1|once|.|TRBV27
CASSLSSRGNTEAFF
TGTGCCAGCAGCTTATCGTCTAGGGGGAACACTGAAGCTTTCTTT
>TRBJ1-4|.|.|TRBV3-1/TRBV3-2
CASSQVATPRGHEKLFF
TGTGCCAGCAGCCAAGTAGCAACCCCAAGGGGCCATGAAAAACTGTTTTTT
>TRBJ1-3|.|.|TRBV5-5
CASSLARPGNTIYF
TGTGCCAGCAGCTTGGCCAGGCCCGGAAACACCATATATTTT
>TRBJ2-7|.|TRBD2|TRBV19
CASSSRRSGSLHGEQYF
TGTGCCAGTAGTAGTCGACGTAGCGGGAGTCTGCATGGGGAGCAGTACTTC
>TRBJ2-7|.|TRBD2|TRBV28
CASSRGAYEQYF
TGTGCCAGCAGCCGGGGGGCCTACGAGCAGTACTTC
>TRBJ2-2|.|TRBD2|TRBV7-9
CASTKREENTGELFF
TGTGCCAGCACCAAGCGGGAGGAGAACACCGGGGAGCTGTTTTTT
>TRBJ1-3|.|.|TRBV24-1
CATSDLQTGRRSGNTIYF
TGTGCCACCAGTGATTTGCAGACAGGCCGACGCTCTGGAAACACCATATATTTT
>TRBJ1-2|.|.|TRBV6-5
CASRDSFYGYTF
TGTGCCAGCAGGGACAGTTTCTATGGCTACACCTTC
>TRBJ2-7|.|TRBD2|TRBV7-9
CASSSPNSGREGRQYF
TGTGCCAGCAGCTCACCTAATAGCGGGAGAGAGGGACGGCAGTACTTC
>TRBJ2-6|.|.|TRBV10-3
CAITGGYGSGANVLTF
TGTGCCATCACCGGCGGGTACGGCTCTGGGGCCAACGTCCTGACTTTC
>TRBJ2-2|few|.|TRBV27
CASRRTQGPGELFF
TGTGCCAGCAGAAGAACGCAGGGGCCCGGGGAGCTGTTTTTT
>TRBJ1-6|.|.|TRBV28
CASSLKGALHF
TGTGCCAGCAGTTTAAAGGGGGCCCTCCACTTT
>TRBJ2-3|.|TRBD1|TRBV28
CASSRGGSTDTQYF
TGTGCCAGCAGTAGAGGGGGCAGCACAGATACGCAGTATTTT
>TRBJ1-5|.|TRBD1|TRBV18
CASSTGTGDQPQHF
TGTGCCAGCTCAACCGGGACAGGGGATCAGCCCCAGCATTTT
>TRBJ2-7|.|TRBD2|TRBV18
CASSPQLANEQYF
TGTGCCAGCTCACCCCAACTAGCGAACGAGCAGTACTTC
>TRBJ2-5|.|TRBD2|TRBV5-1
CASSPTLAGVGETQYF
TGCGCCAGCAGCCCAACACTAGCGGGGGTGGGAGAGACCCAGTACTTC
>TRBJ1-1|.|.|TRBV28
CASRSTEAFF
TGTGCCAGCAGGAGCACTGAAGCTTTCTTT
>TRBJ2-7|.|.|TRBV20-1
CSASPSRGNGFEQYF
TGCAGTGCTAGTCCTTCTAGAGGGAACGGGTTCGAGCAGTACTTC
>TRBJ2-7|.|TRBD2|TRBV25-1
CASSDSLGREGEQYF
TGTGCCAGCAGTGACTCCCTAGGCAGGGAGGGCGAGCAGTACTTC
>TRBJ2-5|.|TRBD1|TRBV5-1
CASGQGARETQYF
TGCGCCAGCGGGCAGGGGGCTAGGGAGACCCAGTACTTC
>TRBJ2-7|.|TRBD2|TRBV3-1/TRBV3-2
CASSDRPGTSGRAPREQYF
TGTGCCAGCAGCGATCGACCGGGCACTAGCGGGAGGGCCCCCAGGGAGCAGTACTTC
>TRBJ2-7|.|TRBD1|TRBV7-3
CASSPGQGAEQYF
TGTGCCAGCAGCCCTGGACAGGGCGCGGAGCAGTACTTC
>TRBJ2-3|.|TRBD2|TRBV5-1
CATSGTSEDTQYF
TGCGCCACCTCCGGGACTAGCGAAGATACGCAGTATTTT
>TRBJ2-7|.|.|TRBV28
CASSLSAPAYEQYF
TGTGCCAGCAGTTTATCAGCGCCTGCCTACGAGCAGTACTTC
>TRBJ2-1|.|TRBD2|TRBV28
CASSAGTTNEQFF
TGTGCCAGCAGTGCCGGGACTACCAATGAGCAGTTCTTC
>TRBJ1-2|.|TRBD1|TRBV6-5
CASIEDRDRHYGYTF
TGTGCCAGCATCGAGGACAGGGACCGTCACTATGGCTACACCTTC